Listed here are 9 T cell receptor beta chains from one sample, sequenced in a study of blood T cell repertoires in COVID-19. Here immunoSEQ multiplex PCR was the method, and the copy in TCRdb shows in-frame clones only, minus some. The sample yields 200,000 to 300,000 clones, around 86% seen once. Sequencing was done on a sample of peripheral blood. The receptors stem from an older woman with COVID-19, enrolled during active disease.

This clone turned up a few times. The V gene is TRBV30, the J gene TRBJ1-1, with 8 bases lining up with TRBD1. CDR1 is GTSNPN and CDR2 is SVGIG in the germline V gene (reference sequence). CDR3 length equals 13 residues. The V gene end was trimmed by 4 bases and the J gene end by 3 bases; junction bases not matched to a gene: 4. CDR3 bases: TGTGCCTGGATGGACAGGGTGCACACTGAAGCTTTCTTT. Protein product: CAWMDRVHTEAFF. Full variable domain (rest looked up from reference TRBV30 and TRBJ1-1): SQTIHQWPATLVQPVGSPLSLECTVEGTSNPNLYWYRQAAGRGLQLLFYSVGIGQISSEVPQNLSASRPQDRQFILSSKKLLLSDSGFYLCAWMDRVHTEAFFGQGTRLTVV.

The J gene is TRBJ2-1, the V gene TRBV27; no firm D call. This CDR3 spans 15 amino acids. CDR1 is MNHEY and CDR2 is SMNVEV in the germline V gene (reference sequence). V dropped 2 bases and J dropped 1 base, with 9 bases sitting between them. The CDR3 DNA reads as TGTGCCAGCAGTTTAGTTAGTGGTTCCTACAATGAGCAGTTCTTC. Translation: CASSLVSGSYNEQFF.

The V call is TRBV5-1, the J call TRBJ1-2, with 8 bases lining up with TRBD1. With 4 bases clipped from V and 6 bases from J, the junction kept 11 bases outside the gene matches. The CDR3 spans 15 residues. In germline, CDR1 is SGHRS, CDR2 YFSETQ. In DNA form, the CDR3 reads TGCGCCAGCAGCCCCACAGGGGGTCATCGGGATGGCTACACCTTC. Translation gives CASSPTGGHRDGYTF. Looking up the rest from reference TRBV5-1 and TRBJ1-2 gives the full variable domain: KAGVTQTPRYLIKTRGQQVTLSCSPISGHRSVSWYQQTPGQGLQFLFEYFSETQRNKGNFPGRFSGRQFSNSRSEMNVSTLELGDSALYLCASSPTGGHRDGYTFGSGTRLTVV.

The gene calls are TRBV6-6 and TRBJ1-5; no reliable D call. V was trimmed by 4 bases and J by 1 base, leaving 11 bases between them. Germline lookup yields CDR1 MNHNY and CDR2 SVGAGI (reference sequence). CDR3 size: 15 residues. This CDR3 is CASSLSGGSNQPQHF. The CDR3 coding sequence is TGTGCCAGCAGTTTGTCGGGTGGGAGCAATCAGCCCCAGCATTTT.

V is TRBV27 and J is TRBJ1-3, with D maybe TRBD1 (5 bases). Trimming removed 8 bases at V and 7 bases at J, with 24 bases between. The CDR3 loop spans 16 amino acids. Germline CDR1 MNHEY, CDR2 SMNVEV (reference sequence). The CDR3 loop is CASPFYGTDRRNTIYF. The CDR3 DNA sequence: TGTGCCAGCCCCTTTTATGGGACTGATAGACGGAACACCATATATTTT.

The chain joins TRBV28 to TRBJ2-7, with 9 bases matching TRBD1. The trim removed 5 bases at V and 3 bases at J, leaving 11 bases unmatched. The germline gives CDR1 MDHEN, CDR2 SYDVKM. CDR3 length: 16 amino acids. As DNA, the CDR3 is TGTGCCAGCAGTCTAATCGGACAGGGGATTGACTACGAGCAGTACTTC. Translation gives CASSLIGQGIDYEQYF.

This chain joins TRBV7-6 and TRBJ1-2, with D unclear. The V gene lost 5 bases and the J gene lost 2 bases, with 15 bases spanning the gap. Germline V gives CDR1 SGHVS, CDR2 FNYEAQ. This CDR3 contains 15 residues. Written as DNA, the CDR3 is TGTGCCAGCAGCCCCCGCGGGATAGGCAACTATGGCTACACCTTC. Its translation is CASSPRGIGNYGYTF.

The chain combines TRBV18 with TRBJ2-7; 9 bases are a match to TRBD2. CDR1 is KGHSH and CDR2 is LQKENI in the germline V gene. The V gene end was trimmed by 5 bases and the J gene end by 7 bases; junction bases not matched to a gene: 9. This CDR3 is built from 14 residues. The CDR3 bases are TGTGCCAGCTCATCAGGTAGCGGGAGAGGTGAGCAGTACTTC. Its protein product is CASSSGSGRGEQYF.

V and J are TRBV3-1 (or the pseudogene TRBV3-2) and TRBJ2-3; TRBD2 matches at 10 bases. Germline lookup yields CDR1 LGHDT and CDR2 YNNKEL (reference sequence). The CDR3 extends over 17 amino acids. V trimming: 1 base; J trimming: 3 bases; junction bases outside the gene matches: 7. DNA for the CDR3: TGTGCCAGCAGCCAAGGAGGACTAGCGGTTTATACAGATACGCAGTATTTT. It codes for CASSQGGLAVYTDTQYF.